The 15 T cell receptor beta chains reported below all come from one sample, sequenced in a study of human T cells and chemical hapten exposure. In TCRdb, the RACE reads were re-called with MiXCR into one record per CDR3 protein. The data contain 75,000 to 90,000 distinct CDR3 sequences, 10% of them singletons. Time point reported: patch test 1, 2 weeks after DPC sensitization. Treatment given: therapeutic diphenylcyclopropenone sensitization with weekly scalp DPC. The source was whole blood, collected in connection with sensitization to the hapten diphenylcyclopropenone (DPC). The receptors stem from a woman aged 50 to 60 with alopecia areata. Some clones in this sample may be carry-over from other donors' samples.

In DNA, the CDR3 is TGTGCCAGTACCACGGGTACTAGCGGGGTCTACGAGCAGTACTTC. Amino acid sequence: CASTTGTSGVYEQYF. The rearrangement joins TRBV19 to TRBJ2-7; 10 positions match TRBD2. The CDR3 has 15 amino acids. The V segment lost 7 bases and the J segment 3 bases; nucleotides outside the gene matches: 9. Germline values: CDR1 LNHDA, CDR2 SQIVND (reference sequence). Complete variable domain (other parts from reference TRBV19 and TRBJ2-7): DGGITQSPKYLFRKEGQNVTLSCEQNLNHDAMYWYRQDPGQGLRLIYYSQIVNDFQKGDIAEGYSVSREKKESFPLTVTSAQKNPTAFYLCASTTGTSGVYEQYFGPGTRLTVT.

This clonotype was counted at least ten times. The chain carries TRBV4-2 and TRBJ2-2; D gene ambiguous. There are 14 residues in the CDR3. Germline V lookup: CDR1 LGHNA, CDR2 YNFKEQ. The V end was cut by 8 bases, the J end by 3 bases, with 13 bases between. The CDR3 bases are TGTGCCAGCGGTCCTGCATCCGACACCGGGGAGCTGTTTTTT. Translating gives CASGPASDTGELFF.

This clonotype has only a few counts. The chain recombines TRBV5-1 with TRBJ1-1; a weak D match, TRBD1 (5 bases). Germline V gene lookup returns CDR1 SGHRS and CDR2 YFSETQ. V was shortened by 0 bases and J by 8 bases, with 11 bases between the two germline ends. The CDR3 length is 13 residues. In nucleotides, the CDR3 is TGCGCCAGCAGCTTGGACGGGGGAAGGGAAGCTTTCTTT. This encodes CASSLDGGREAFF.

This clonotype was recorded a few times. The V gene is TRBV6-6, the J gene TRBJ1-5; D unresolved. Between the trimmed V and J ends, which lost 7 bases and 1 base, there was a span of 11 bases. The germline gives CDR1 MNHNY, CDR2 SVGAGI (reference sequence). This CDR3 is built from 14 residues. The CDR3 here is CASIPDGSNQPQHF. For the CDR3, the DNA is TGTGCCAGCATTCCCGACGGGAGCAATCAGCCCCAGCATTTT.

This chain links TRBV9 with TRBJ2-1; D gene ambiguous. Germline V gene lookup returns CDR1 SGDLS and CDR2 YYNGEE. The length of the CDR3 is 13 residues. Trimming shortened V by 0 bases and J by 7 bases, and 8 bases separated the two germline ends. DNA of the CDR3: TGTGCCAGCAGCGTAGCCGAATTTAATGAGCAGTTCTTC. It is translated as CASSVAEFNEQFF.

V is TRBV12-3 or TRBV12-4 and J is TRBJ2-6; a possible D gene is TRBD2 (5 bases). Between the trimmed V and J ends, which lost 2 bases and 1 base, there was a span of 9 bases. The CDR3 consists of 16 residues. This CDR3 is CASSLMSGSGANVLTF. CDR3 sequence (DNA): TGTGCCAGCAGTTTAATGTCGGGATCTGGGGCCAACGTCCTGACTTTC.

This clonotype has a count of ten or more. This chain uses TRBV7-9 with TRBJ2-7; 9 nucleotides match TRBD1. Trimming at V came to 6 bases and at J to 5 bases, leaving 14 bases not matched to a gene. The CDR3 runs to 16 residues. Germline V gene data show CDR1 as SEHNR and CDR2 as FQNEAQ (reference sequence). CDR3 nucleotides: TGTGCCAGCAGTCTCACCGGGACAGGGTTAAGGAACGAGCAGTACTTC. It translates to CASSLTGTGLRNEQYF.

V and J are TRBV5-1 and TRBJ2-7; D may be TRBD1 (6 bases). This CDR3 is 15 amino acids long. Germline values: CDR1 SGHRS, CDR2 YFSETQ. Trimming removed 4 bases from V and 6 bases from J, with 20 bases in between. The CDR3 sequence: CASSPGHSAPGEQYF. For the CDR3, the DNA is TGCGCCAGCAGCCCGGGACATTCAGCACCCGGCGAGCAGTACTTC.

V is TRBV12-3 or TRBV12-4 and J is TRBJ2-3, with D tentatively TRBD1 (6 bases). The CDR3 is made up of 16 amino acids. V was shortened by 6 bases and J by 1 base, with 17 bases between the two germline ends. This CDR3 reads CASSYGMGAGTDTQYF. In DNA, the CDR3 is TGTGCCAGCAGCTACGGCATGGGGGCAGGCACAGATACGCAGTATTTT.

The CDR3 region is CASTGAGEANTEAFF. For the CDR3, the DNA is TGTGCCAGCACCGGGGCCGGGGAAGCGAACACTGAAGCTTTCTTT. The chain carries TRBV6-5 and TRBJ1-1, with a weak D call TRBD1 (5 bases). This CDR3 is built from 15 residues. V was clipped by 7 bases and J by 1 base, with 16 bases between them. The germline V gene encodes CDR1 MNHEY and CDR2 SVGAGI.

This clonotype was found many times. V gene TRBV6-2 or TRBV6-3 combines with J gene TRBJ2-3, with no clear D. The CDR3 loop spans 11 amino acids. Germline V gene sequence: CDR1 MNHEY, CDR2 SVGEGT. V was trimmed by 2 bases and J by 6 bases, leaving 3 bases between them. The CDR3 protein is CASSYGDTQYF. The CDR3 coding sequence is TGTGCCAGCAGTTACGGTGATACGCAGTATTTT.

CDR3 in amino acids: CATANTDTQYF. The CDR3 DNA reads TGTGCCACCGCTAACACAGATACGCAGTATTTT. This chain joins TRBV24-1 and TRBJ2-3; no clear D gene. The germline V gene has CDR1 KGHDR and CDR2 SFDVKD. V gave up 9 bases and J gave up 2 bases, with 5 bases separating them. This CDR3 has 11 amino acids.

The V gene is TRBV7-9, the J gene TRBJ2-5; TRBD1 matches 8 bases. Trimming at V came to 2 bases and at J to 2 bases, leaving 1 base not matched to a gene. This CDR3 region has 14 residues. Germline CDR1 and CDR2: SEHNR and FQNEAQ (reference sequence). The chain's CDR3 is CASSLNRGQETQYF. CDR3 nucleotide sequence: TGTGCCAGCAGCTTAAACAGGGGGCAAGAGACCCAGTACTTC.

This clonotype was picked up many times. CDR3: CASSLNANQPQHF. In nucleotides, the CDR3 is TGTGCCAGCAGCTTAAATGCCAATCAGCCCCAGCATTTT. J is TRBJ1-5 and V is TRBV7-3; D gene ambiguous. The CDR3 covers 13 residues. The germline gives CDR1 SGHTA, CDR2 FQGTGA. Trimming cost V 1 base and J 3 bases, with 4 bases left between them.

This clonotype was seen only a few times. The chain uses TRBV18 and TRBJ2-7; 12 positions match TRBD2. The junction had 12 bases not matched to a gene; V was cut back by 3 bases and J by 6 bases. In germline, CDR1 is KGHSH, CDR2 LQKENI. The CDR3 consists of 17 residues. In nucleotides, the CDR3 is TGTGCCAGCTCACCTAATACCGGACTAGCGGGACAAGTCGAGCAGTACTTC. Residues: CASSPNTGLAGQVEQYF.